This entry describes one TCR beta chain. Trimming pared 4 bases from V and 6 bases from J, leaving 17 bases between. CDR1 is SGDLS and CDR2 is YYNGEE in the germline V gene. The CDR3 loop spans 14 amino acids. The record originates from a study of PD-1 blockade in mismatch repair-deficient tumors. Sequencing was performed with immunoSEQ multiplex PCR; in TCRdb, only in-frame clones are kept and a portion is missing. The top ten hold 2.5% to 4% of the sample, which has tens of thousands of clones, around 82% seen once. This chain links TRBV9 with TRBJ2-7; D remains ambiguous. The source was peripheral blood, collected 4 weeks after starting pembrolizumab. The sequence derives from an adult with mismatch repair-deficient cancer. The CDR3, as DNA: TGTGCCAGCAGCAACGACGTTAGGTTCTCCGAGCAGTACTTC. Translated, it gives CASSNDVRFSEQYF.